This passage covers 19 T cell receptor beta chains from one sample sequenced in a study of T cell repertoires in cytomegalovirus infection. These receptors have no identified antigens. Each CDR3 protein gets one entry after TCRdb re-called the reads with MiXCR. The repertoire holds 55,000 to 85,000 distinct CDR3 sequences, with roughly 20% as singletons. The sequencing here drew on CD8+ T cells from cultured PBMCs, taken from culture after CMV antigen stimulation. Source of these receptors: a human donor in good health (CMV status not recorded). Some clones in this sample may be carry-over from other donors' samples.

Many counts were recorded for this clonotype. The chain uses TRBV7-6 and TRBJ2-2; 8 bases align to TRBD1. This CDR3 has 14 amino acids. The trim removed 5 bases at V and 6 bases at J, leaving 5 bases unmatched. In germline, CDR1 is SGHVS, CDR2 FNYEAQ. The CDR3 here is CASSPMTGAGELFF. The DNA of the CDR3 is TGTGCCAGCAGCCCAATGACAGGGGCCGGGGAGCTGTTTTTT.

The chain recombines TRBV7-6 with TRBJ2-7, with D hard to call. V was trimmed by 3 bases and J by 0 bases, leaving 6 bases between them. Germline V CDR1 and CDR2: SGHVS, FNYEAQ. The CDR3 is 13 residues long. The CDR3 nucleotides read TGTGCCAGCAGCTTTGGGGTCTCCTACGAGCAGTACTTC. Its translation is CASSFGVSYEQYF.

The chain links TRBV2 to TRBJ2-7; unclear D gene. Looked up from germline, CDR1 is SNHLY and CDR2 is FYNNEI. This CDR3 comprises 14 residues. Trimming removed 3 bases at V and 0 bases at J, with 9 bases between. CDR3 loop: CASSEIRTSYEQYF. The CDR3 nucleotides read TGTGCCAGCAGTGAGATAAGAACCTCCTACGAGCAGTACTTC.

The chain employs TRBV7-8 and TRBJ2-1; TRBD2 matches 10 bases. The CDR3 is made up of 19 amino acids. CDR1 is SGHVS and CDR2 is FQNEAQ in the germline V gene. V was pared by 1 base and J by 5 bases, with 14 bases of the junction left unmatched. CDR3 DNA sequence: TGTGCCAGCAGCTTAGGTTGGGGGAATAGCGGGGGGAAAAACAATGAGCAGTTCTTC. This gives the protein CASSLGWGNSGGKNNEQFF. Full variable domain (remainder filled in from reference TRBV7-8 and TRBJ2-1): GAGVSQSPRYKVAKRGQDVALRCDPISGHVSLFWYQQALGQGPEFLTYFQNEAQLDKSGLPSDRFFAERPEGSVSTLKIQRTQQEDSAVYLCASSLGWGNSGGKNNEQFFGPGTRLTVL.

The chain is built from TRBV27 and TRBJ2-7; no clear D gene. The CDR3 spans 14 residues. Trimming cost V 2 bases and J 4 bases, with 12 bases left between them. Germline loops: CDR1 MNHEY, CDR2 SMNVEV (reference sequence). The CDR3 here is CASSLGRQTYEQYF. For the CDR3, the DNA is TGTGCCAGCAGTTTAGGTAGGCAGACTTACGAGCAGTACTTC.

The V call is TRBV6-5, the J call TRBJ2-3, with D possibly called TRBD1 or TRBD2 (6 bases each). V was cut by 7 bases and J by 5 bases, with 22 bases left in between. The germline V gene encodes CDR1 MNHEY and CDR2 SVGAGI. The CDR3 is made up of 16 amino acids. The DNA for the CDR3 is TGTGCCAGCACCTCTTTTTGGGGGGCGCAAGGAGATACGCAGTATTTT. Its protein is CASTSFWGAQGDTQYF.

V gene TRBV7-2 combines with J gene TRBJ1-5; D may be TRBD1 (6 bases). Trimming shortened V by 2 bases and J by 6 bases, and 11 bases separated the two germline ends. This CDR3 is 14 amino acids long. CDR1 is SGHTA and CDR2 is FQGNSA in the germline V gene. The CDR3, as DNA: TGTGCCAGCAGCTTAAGGGGGGGGGCTCAGCCCCAGCATTTT. Protein sequence: CASSLRGGAQPQHF. Supplemented by reference TRBV7-2 and TRBJ1-5, the full variable domain reads GAGVSQSPSNKVTEKGKDVELRCDPISGHTALYWYRQSLGQGLEFLIYFQGNSAPDKSGLPSDRFSAERTGGSVSTLTIQRTQQEDSAVYLCASSLRGGAQPQHFGDGTRLSIL.

V usage is TRBV2 and J usage is TRBJ1-1; TRBD1 is a possible D gene (6 bases). V was pared by 10 bases and J by 5 bases, with 11 bases between. The CDR3 runs to 11 residues. Germline CDR1 and CDR2: SNHLY and FYNNEI. The DNA for the CDR3 is TGTGCCATCCAAAGGGGGACTGAAGCTTTCTTT. This sequence encodes CAIQRGTEAFF.

This clonotype has only a few counts. The rearrangement joins TRBV7-8 to TRBJ2-3; D is possibly TRBD1 (5 bases). The CDR3 totals 16 residues. Trimming took off 1 base at V and 4 bases at J, with 15 bases between the two ends. In germline, CDR1 is SGHVS, CDR2 FQNEAQ. This chain's CDR3 is CASSLVRAGPPDTQYF. The CDR3 region has the DNA TGTGCCAGCAGCTTAGTACGGGCAGGGCCCCCAGATACGCAGTATTTT.

This chain links TRBV11-2 with TRBJ2-2, with a tentative D call TRBD2 (6 bases). V was pared by 5 bases and J by 3 bases, with 13 bases between. The CDR3 sequence is 15 residues long. Germline values: CDR1 SGHAT, CDR2 FQNNGV. Here the CDR3 reads CASSPRRGDTGELFF. CDR3 DNA sequence: TGTGCCAGCAGCCCGAGGCGGGGTGACACCGGGGAGCTGTTTTTT. The complete variable domain, with remaining parts taken from reference TRBV11-2 and TRBJ2-2, reads EAGVAQSPRYKIIEKRQSVAFWCNPISGHATLYWYQQILGQGPKLLIQFQNNGVVDDSQLPKDRFSAERLKGVDSTLKIQPAKLEDSAVYLCASSPRRGDTGELFFGEGSRLTVL.

This clonotype has only a few counts. The gene calls are TRBV6-2 or TRBV6-3 and TRBJ1-2; D not resolved. The CDR3 is 18 amino acids. V was pared by 1 base and J by 0 bases, with 18 bases between. Per germline, CDR1 MNHEY and CDR2 SVGEGT. CDR3 nucleotides: TGTGCCAGCAGTTACTTAAAGTTAGGAGAACTGCCTAACTATGGCTACACCTTC. This gives the protein CASSYLKLGELPNYGYTF.

The rearrangement uses TRBV6-2 or TRBV6-3 and TRBJ2-5; D is possibly TRBD2 (6 bases). V shed 7 bases and J shed 6 bases, with 27 bases lying between them. CDR3 length: 17 amino acids. Per germline, CDR1 MNHEY and CDR2 SVGEGT. The CDR3 region is CASKSRGGEAGRQTQYF. CDR3 bases: TGTGCCAGCAAATCCCGCGGCGGGGAGGCGGGAAGGCAGACCCAGTACTTC.

This clonotype was picked up a small number of times. The V gene is TRBV7-9, the J gene TRBJ2-5; perhaps D is TRBD1 or TRBD2 (5 bases each). V was trimmed by 5 bases and J by 5 bases, leaving 18 bases between them. This CDR3 has 15 residues. Germline V lookup: CDR1 SEHNR, CDR2 FQNEAQ (reference sequence). The CDR3 loop reads CASSGTGDGPETQYF. The DNA of the CDR3 is TGTGCCAGCAGCGGGACCGGGGACGGTCCGGAGACCCAGTACTTC.

This clonotype was counted only a few times. This rearrangement joins TRBV7-2 to TRBJ1-2, with D possibly matching TRBD1 (5 bases). In germline, CDR1 is SGHTA, CDR2 FQGNSA. The V and J ends lost 4 bases and 1 base respectively, with 28 bases between them. The CDR3 has 20 residues. Here the CDR3 reads CASSSAVQVSWFFSNYGYTF. For the CDR3, the DNA is TGTGCCAGCAGCTCGGCGGTACAGGTTTCTTGGTTCTTTAGTAACTATGGCTACACCTTC.

This chain links TRBV12-3 or TRBV12-4 with TRBJ1-5, with no clear D. V lost 1 base and J 6 bases, leaving 4 bases between the germline ends. This CDR3 has 12 amino acids. In DNA form, the CDR3 reads TGTGCCAGCAGTTTAGAGAGTCAGCCCCAGCATTTT. Translated: CASSLESQPQHF.

The rearrangement joins TRBV9 to TRBJ2-7; no firm D call. Germline assignment: CDR1 SGDLS and CDR2 YYNGEE. The CDR3 is 16 residues long. Trimming took off 4 bases at V and 3 bases at J, with 20 bases between the two ends. The CDR3 DNA follows: TGTGCCAGCAGCCCGGAGATTGGAGAGCCGGTCTACGAGCAGTACTTC. It encodes CASSPEIGEPVYEQYF.

This sequence joins TRBV6-1 and TRBJ1-5; D perhaps matches TRBD1 (6 bases). Germline V gene sequence: CDR1 MNHNS, CDR2 SASEGT. V was pared by 5 bases and J by 0 bases, with 11 bases between. The CDR3 totals 15 residues. CDR3 nucleotides: TGTGCCAGCAGTCCAACAGGGCCTAGCAATCAGCCCCAGCATTTT. Protein: CASSPTGPSNQPQHF.

This rearrangement joins TRBV6-1 to TRBJ1-3, with D hard to call. The CDR3 extends over 15 amino acids. The V and J ends lost 0 bases and 0 bases respectively, with 6 bases between them. CDR1 is MNHNS and CDR2 is SASEGT in the germline V gene. The CDR3 sequence is CASSEANNSGNTIYF. The DNA for the CDR3 is TGTGCCAGCAGTGAAGCGAATAACTCTGGAAACACCATATATTTT.

This clonotype was found a few times. This rearrangement joins TRBV7-2 to TRBJ2-2; D might be TRBD1 or TRBD2, each matching 7 bases. Trimming stripped 5 bases from V and 4 bases from J, with 17 bases between. From germline, CDR1 is SGHTA and CDR2 FQGNSA. The length of the CDR3 is 16 residues. The CDR3 is CASSLEAGGGTGELFF. The CDR3, as DNA: TGTGCCAGCAGCCTTGAGGCAGGGGGGGGCACCGGGGAGCTGTTTTTT.